A selection of T cell receptor beta chains follows, all from one sample in a study of cytomegalovirus exposure and HLA in healthy donors. The data were produced by immunoSEQ multiplex PCR, yet TCRdb's version contains in-frame clones alone and is incomplete. The sample lists 150,000 to 200,000 clones; about four fifths were seen once. Specimen: PBMCs. These receptors were taken from a young man in good health and CMV-seropositive. Both conserved end residues are part of each CDR3. D genes are given only for firm matches. Some rows have no size entry. The others give once, few or many, or a class for an expanded clone.

abundance	v_gene	j_gene	d_gene	CDR3aa	CDR3nt
.	TRBV28	TRBJ2-1	TRBD2	CASSLLAGNNEQFF	TGTGCCAGCAGTTTACTAGCGGGAAACAATGAGCAGTTCTTC
.	TRBV9	TRBJ2-7	TRBD2	CASSVYGGAGLYEQYF	TGTGCCAGCAGCGTGTACGGGGGGGCAGGACTCTACGAGCAGTACTTC
.	TRBV5-6	TRBJ2-5	TRBD1	CASSIGTGSETQYF	TGTGCCAGCAGCATCGGGACAGGGTCAGAGACCCAGTACTTC
few	TRBV29-1	TRBJ1-1	.	CSAQWNTEAFF	TGCAGCGCCCAGTGGAACACTGAAGCTTTCTTT
.	TRBV27	TRBJ2-5	TRBD1	CASSPTGGQETQYF	TGTGCCAGCAGTCCCACAGGGGGACAAGAGACCCAGTACTTC
once	TRBV6-6	TRBJ1-2	TRBD1	CASSDRGGNYGYTF	TGTGCCAGCTCGGACAGGGGAGGTAACTATGGCTACACCTTC
.	TRBV20-1	TRBJ2-1	TRBD2	CSAMTSSEQFF	TGCAGTGCTATGACTAGCAGTGAGCAGTTCTTC
.	TRBV30	TRBJ2-3	TRBD2	CAWSPLAGGYTDTQYF	TGTGCCTGGAGTCCCCTGGCGGGAGGATACACAGATACGCAGTATTTT
.	TRBV7-9	TRBJ1-4	.	CASSLARGARSNEKLFF	TGTGCCAGCAGCTTAGCCCGGGGGGCGCGATCTAATGAAAAACTGTTTTTT
once	TRBV5-8	TRBJ1-2	.	CASSPYPTGTIYGYTF	TGTGCCAGCAGCCCGTACCCGACCGGGACAATCTATGGCTACACCTTC
.	TRBV29-1	TRBJ2-1	TRBD1	CSVSPGDRRGQFF	TGCAGCGTTTCACCCGGGGACAGGCGGGGGCAGTTCTTC
once	TRBV29-1	TRBJ2-7	.	CSVVGGPSYEQYF	TGCAGCGTTGTCGGGGGACCCTCCTACGAGCAGTACTTC
.	TRBV5-1	TRBJ1-1	.	CASSLARDTEAFF	TGCGCCAGCAGCTTGGCCCGGGACACTGAAGCTTTCTTT
.	TRBV6-6	TRBJ2-1	TRBD1	CASSPGTDASYNEQFF	TGTGCCAGCAGCCCCGGGACAGACGCCTCCTACAATGAGCAGTTCTTC
.	TRBV30	TRBJ1-2	.	CAWSRSRNYGYTF	TGTGCCTGGAGTCGATCCAGAAACTATGGCTACACCTTC
.	TRBV28	TRBJ1-5	.	CASSRGGSNQPQHF	TGTGCCAGCAGTAGGGGTGGGAGCAATCAGCCCCAGCATTTT
.	TRBV30	TRBJ2-7	.	CAWSVRGLPYEQYF	TGTGCCTGGAGTGTTAGGGGCCTTCCCTACGAGCAGTACTTC
.	TRBV27	TRBJ2-7	TRBD1	CASSTRQGVLPDYEQYF	TGTGCCAGCAGCACCCGACAGGGGGTACTCCCGGACTACGAGCAGTACTTC
.	TRBV28	TRBJ2-7	.	CASQIQYEQYF	TGTGCCAGCCAAATACAATACGAGCAGTACTTC
.	TRBV6-5	TRBJ2-7	.	CASSPRGKSYEQYF	TGTGCCAGCAGCCCTAGGGGGAAATCCTACGAGCAGTACTTC
.	TRBV27	TRBJ2-3	.	CASSRGATDTQYF	TGTGCCAGCAGTCGGGGGGCAACAGATACGCAGTATTTT
.	TRBV7-5	TRBJ1-5	.	CVRSSTAPDQPQHF	TGTGTCAGAAGTTCGACAGCGCCCGATCAGCCCCAGCATTTT
.	TRBV7-7	TRBJ2-5	TRBD2	CASSRRLAGETQYF	TGTGCCAGCAGTCGTAGACTAGCGGGAGAGACCCAGTACTTC